A single sample gave rise to the 22 T cell receptor beta chains below, sequenced in a study of blood T cell repertoires in COVID-19. Sequencing was performed with immunoSEQ multiplex PCR; in TCRdb, only in-frame clones are kept and a portion is missing. The data show 35,000 to 50,000 clones, 86% seen once. The sequenced sample consisted of peripheral blood. The source of these receptors is an older man with acute or convalescent COVID-19.

The V and J genes are TRBV19 and TRBJ1-2, with 7 nucleotides matching TRBD1. The germline gives CDR1 LNHDA, CDR2 SQIVND (reference sequence). This CDR3 comprises 17 residues. The J segment lost 4 bases and the V segment lost 3 bases, leaving 14 bases of the junction unmatched. CDR3 loop: CASSMAVGQVAIYGYTF. The CDR3 DNA reads TGTGCCAGTAGTATGGCCGTAGGACAGGTCGCGATCTATGGCTACACCTTC.

The J gene is TRBJ1-4, the V gene TRBV27; D is unresolved. Looked up from germline, CDR1 is MNHEY and CDR2 is SMNVEV (reference sequence). V gave up 5 bases and J gave up 0 bases, with 10 bases separating them. The CDR3 has 15 amino acids. The CDR3: CASSPQFATNEKLFF. The CDR3 bases are TGTGCCAGCAGTCCACAGTTTGCAACTAATGAAAAACTGTTTTTT. The full variable domain, completed using reference TRBV27 and TRBJ1-4, is EAQVTQNPRYLITVTGKKLTVTCSQNMNHEYMSWYRQDPGLGLRQIYYSMNVEVTDKGDVPEGYKVSRKEKRNFPLILESPSPNQTSLYFCASSPQFATNEKLFFGSGTQLSVL.

J is TRBJ2-2 and V is TRBV3-1 (or the pseudogene TRBV3-2); TRBD1 matches 8 bases. The CDR3 contains 14 residues. Germline CDR1 and CDR2: LGHDT and YNNKEL (reference sequence). The V segment lost 3 bases and the J segment 5 bases; nucleotides outside the gene matches: 2. CDR3 sequence (DNA): TGTGCCAGCAGCCAGGACAGGGTTACCGGGGAGCTGTTTTTT. Translated: CASSQDRVTGELFF.

The chain joins TRBV19 to TRBJ2-7; D is perhaps TRBD1 (6 bases). The germline V gene has CDR1 LNHDA and CDR2 SQIVND (reference sequence). V dropped 3 bases and J dropped 0 bases, with 15 bases sitting between them. This CDR3 contains 16 residues. The chain's CDR3 is CASSIRTGSSSYEQYF. The DNA of the CDR3 is TGTGCCAGTAGTATTAGAACAGGGTCCTCCTCCTACGAGCAGTACTTC.

The chain carries TRBV9 and TRBJ2-7, with D possibly TRBD1 on 7 matching bases. The ends were cut back, 4 bases at V and 0 bases at J, with 14 bases in the middle. Germline CDR1 is SGDLS and CDR2 is YYNGEE. The CDR3 extends over 15 amino acids. DNA of the CDR3: TGTGCCAGCAGCCCCCGGCAGGGGGGCTCCTACGAGCAGTACTTC. Protein: CASSPRQGGSYEQYF.

This chain's CDR3 is CASRDRGISGYTF. In DNA, the CDR3 is TGTGCCAGCCGGGACAGGGGAATTAGTGGCTACACCTTC. The chain uses TRBV6-5 and TRBJ1-2; 10 bases fit TRBD1. Per germline, CDR1 MNHEY and CDR2 SVGAGI. This CDR3 contains 13 residues. The J segment lost 7 bases and the V segment lost 8 bases, leaving 7 bases of the junction unmatched.

The chain has TRBV7-6 and TRBJ2-1, with TRBD2 identical over 8 bases. The CDR3 is made up of 16 amino acids. Per germline, CDR1 SGHVS and CDR2 FNYEAQ. Trimming took 2 bases from V and 5 from J; bases not matched to a gene: 8. CDR3 region: CASSLRAGVSNNEQFF. CDR3 nucleotide sequence: TGTGCCAGCAGCTTAAGAGCGGGAGTTTCGAACAATGAGCAGTTCTTC.

The chain links TRBV19 to TRBJ1-1; D possibly corresponds to TRBD1 (6 bases). The V end lost 5 bases, the J end lost 0 bases, and 10 bases lay between the germline ends. This CDR3 has 14 residues. CDR1 LNHDA and CDR2 SQIVND come from the germline V gene (reference sequence). The CDR3 DNA follows: TGTGCCAGTAGTGTCAGGGGCATGAACACTGAAGCTTTCTTT. Its translation: CASSVRGMNTEAFF.

This clone has only one observation. The V and J genes are TRBV7-9 and TRBJ1-1; D is possibly TRBD1 (6 bases). The length of the CDR3 is 14 residues. Germline assignment: CDR1 SEHNR and CDR2 FQNEAQ (reference sequence). Trimming shortened V by 5 bases and J by 5 bases, and 15 bases separated the two germline ends. The CDR3: CASSHPGAWTEAFF. In nucleotides, the CDR3 is TGTGCCAGCAGCCACCCAGGGGCATGGACTGAAGCTTTCTTT.

The V gene is TRBV7-2, the J gene TRBJ1-5; possibly TRBD1 for D (6 bases). This CDR3 spans 15 amino acids. The V and J ends lost 5 bases and 1 base respectively, with 12 bases between them. Germline V lookup: CDR1 SGHTA, CDR2 FQGNSA. CDR3 amino acids: CASSPGQTSNQPQHF. CDR3 bases: TGTGCCAGCAGCCCCGGACAGACCAGCAATCAGCCCCAGCATTTT.

The genes are TRBV30 and TRBJ1-3; D not certain. The germline V gene encodes CDR1 GTSNPN and CDR2 SVGIG (reference sequence). Trimming shortened V by 5 bases and J by 0 bases, and 14 bases separated the two germline ends. The CDR3 contains 15 residues. CDR3 sequence (DNA): TGTGCCTGGGGGCGGAGCGGACCCTCTGGAAACACCATATATTTT. This translates into CAWGRSGPSGNTIYF.

The chain couples TRBV6-6 to TRBJ2-5; D might be TRBD2 (6 bases). The germline V gene has CDR1 MNHNY and CDR2 SVGAGI (reference sequence). The CDR3 loop spans 12 amino acids. V lost 6 bases and J 2 bases, leaving 7 bases between the germline ends. The CDR3 reads CASSRGQETQYF. The DNA of the CDR3 is TGTGCCAGCAGCCGGGGGCAAGAGACCCAGTACTTC.

This sequence joins TRBV2 and TRBJ2-2; no clear D. Trimming stripped 6 bases from V and 0 bases from J, with 8 bases between. The CDR3 has 14 amino acids. CDR1 SNHLY and CDR2 FYNNEI come from the germline V gene. The CDR3 coding sequence is TGTGCCAGCAGGGTAGAAACGAACACCGGGGAGCTGTTTTTT. It is translated as CASRVETNTGELFF.

This chain connects TRBV11-2 to TRBJ2-5, with 11 positions matching TRBD2. The CDR3 runs to 17 residues. V shed 4 bases, J shed 7 bases, and the junction held 14 bases outside the gene matches. Germline V CDR1 and CDR2: SGHAT, FQNNGV. The CDR3 coding sequence is TGTGCCAGCAGCTCCCCGATCGGCACTAGCGGGAGAGGGACCCAGTACTTC. Translating it yields CASSSPIGTSGRGTQYF.

This clone was seen a single time. The chain combines TRBV6-6 with TRBJ1-4; D ambiguous. Germline V gene lookup returns CDR1 MNHNY and CDR2 SVGAGI (reference sequence). Trimming shortened V by 0 bases and J by 10 bases, and 6 bases separated the two germline ends. The CDR3 runs 12 residues. The CDR3 sequence: CASSYSVGKLFF. The DNA of the CDR3 is TGTGCCAGCAGTTACTCGGTCGGAAAACTGTTTTTT.

This chain uses TRBV30 with TRBJ1-2; D is uncertain. The germline gives CDR1 GTSNPN, CDR2 SVGIG (reference sequence). There are 11 residues in the CDR3. Trimming removed 5 bases at V and 7 bases at J, with 11 bases between. The CDR3 region has the DNA TGTGCCTGGTTAACAGCGGTTGGCTACACCTTC. Translated: CAWLTAVGYTF.

This chain uses TRBV30 with TRBJ1-6, with no clear D. Germline V gene sequence: CDR1 GTSNPN, CDR2 SVGIG (reference sequence). Between the trimmed V and J ends, which lost 3 bases and 7 bases, there was a span of 10 bases. This CDR3 is built from 13 residues. The CDR3 loop is CAWSGSGNSPLHF. The CDR3, as DNA: TGTGCCTGGAGCGGAAGCGGAAATTCACCCCTCCACTTT.

This chain uses TRBV5-6 with TRBJ2-3, with no clear D. Germline assignment: CDR1 SGHDT and CDR2 YYEEEE. This CDR3 contains 14 residues. Deletions cut 0 bases from V and 2 bases from J, with 7 bases between. The CDR3 is CASSLGGHTDTQYF. The CDR3 region has the DNA TGTGCCAGCAGCTTGGGCGGCCACACAGATACGCAGTATTTT.

The rearrangement links TRBV2 to TRBJ1-2; 10 bases are shared with TRBD1. Germline CDR1 and CDR2: SNHLY and FYNNEI. Unmatched junction bases numbered 1, after V lost 5 bases and J lost 7 bases. The CDR3 is 12 residues long. In DNA, the CDR3 is TGTGCCAGCAGTCGGGACAGGGGTGGCTACACCTTC. Translation gives CASSRDRGGYTF.

The chain has TRBV6-2 or TRBV6-3 and TRBJ1-2; 7 nucleotides align to TRBD1. Losses at the gene ends were 6 bases for V and 1 base for J; bases not matched to a gene: 11. The germline CDR1 and CDR2 sequences are MNHEY and SVGEGT. CDR3 length equals 16 residues. The CDR3 reads CASSPLTGWNNYGYTF. CDR3 DNA: TGTGCCAGCAGCCCACTGACAGGGTGGAATAACTATGGCTACACCTTC.

This clone showed up just once. The V and J genes are TRBV18 and TRBJ1-4; TRBD1 might be the D (6 bases). Germline values: CDR1 KGHSH, CDR2 LQKENI. The V and J ends lost 5 bases and 0 bases respectively, with 7 bases between them. There are 14 residues in the CDR3. The CDR3 region is CASSTGTTNEKLFF. Here the CDR3 DNA reads TGTGCCAGCTCAACAGGGACAACTAATGAAAAACTGTTTTTT.

This clone appeared once. The V call is TRBV19, the J call TRBJ1-1, with TRBD1 identical over 8 bases. Germline V gene lookup returns CDR1 LNHDA and CDR2 SQIVND (reference sequence). This CDR3 has 15 residues. With V trimmed by 5 bases and J by 1 base, 6 bases remained unmatched. CDR3 DNA sequence: TGTGCCAGTAGTCTCACCGGGACAGGGAACACTGAAGCTTTCTTT. Translated, it gives CASSLTGTGNTEAFF. The variable domain in full, with the rest retrieved from reference TRBV19 and TRBJ1-1, is DGGITQSPKYLFRKEGQNVTLSCEQNLNHDAMYWYRQDPGQGLRLIYYSQIVNDFQKGDIAEGYSVSREKKESFPLTVTSAQKNPTAFYLCASSLTGTGNTEAFFGQGTRLTVV.